A single sample gave rise to the 8 T cell receptor beta chains below, sequenced in a study of graft-versus-host responses after intestinal transplantation. These receptors lack a known antigen. Profiling relied on immunoSEQ multiplex PCR, and the TCRdb table lists in-frame clones only, not all of them. The sample carries fewer than 120,000 clones, around 93% recorded once. The sample consisted of unstimulated CD8+ T cells sorted from spleen or lymph node cells, taken before intestinal transplant. These receptor sequences come from a human donor who received an intestinal transplant.

The chain links TRBV30 to TRBJ2-7; a weak D match, TRBD2 (6 bases). The CDR3 extends over 14 amino acids. Germline V gene data show CDR1 as GTSNPN and CDR2 as SVGIG (reference sequence). V shed 2 bases and J shed 3 bases, with 14 bases lying between them. CDR3 sequence reads: CAWSKTSSFYEQYF. The CDR3 DNA is TGTGCCTGGAGTAAGACTAGTAGTTTCTACGAGCAGTACTTC.

This chain joins TRBV7-8 and TRBJ1-1, with 11 bases fitting TRBD1. V lost 5 bases and J lost 5; bases outside the gene matches: 7. The CDR3 is 15 residues long. Germline-derived CDR1 and CDR2 are SGHVS and FQNEAQ. CDR3 bases: TGTGCCAGCAGCCTACGGACAGGGGGCGCAACTGAAGCTTTCTTT. Amino acid sequence: CASSLRTGGATEAFF.

The rearrangement links TRBV5-1 to TRBJ2-7, with TRBD2 matching 10 bases. V lost 0 bases to trimming and J lost 0 bases; unmatched junction nucleotides: 12. CDR1 SGHRS and CDR2 YFSETQ come from the germline V gene. The CDR3 covers 19 residues. For the CDR3, the DNA is TGCGCCAGCAGCTTGGTGGGTAGCGGGAGGAACCACAGCTCCTACGAGCAGTACTTC. Its protein is CASSLVGSGRNHSSYEQYF.

The chain is built from TRBV6-5 and TRBJ2-7; D may be TRBD1 (6 bases). CDR3 size: 15 residues. In germline, CDR1 is MNHEY, CDR2 SVGAGI. Trimming pared 5 bases from V and 0 bases from J, leaving 14 bases between. CDR3 amino acids: CASSTSGTPSYEQYF. CDR3 in DNA: TGTGCCAGCAGTACCTCCGGGACACCCTCCTACGAGCAGTACTTC.

V is TRBV13 and J is TRBJ2-5; D uncertain. Germline V gene sequence: CDR1 PRHDT, CDR2 FYEKMQ (reference sequence). The ends were cut back, 1 base at V and 5 bases at J, with 8 bases in the middle. The CDR3 length is 13 residues. CDR3 coding DNA: TGTGCCAGCAGCTTAGTCTCCAGCGAGACCCAGTACTTC. Its translation is CASSLVSSETQYF.

The chain carries TRBV6-5 and TRBJ2-7; tentative D call: TRBD1 (6 bases). The germline V gene encodes CDR1 MNHEY and CDR2 SVGAGI. Trimming pared 5 bases from V and 4 bases from J, leaving 12 bases between. CDR3 length: 13 residues. The CDR3 nucleotides read TGTGCCAGCAGTGGTACAGGGTTGTACGAGCAGTACTTC. This codes for CASSGTGLYEQYF.

The chain employs TRBV5-4 and TRBJ2-7, with D possibly matching TRBD2 (6 bases). V lost 4 bases, J lost 5 bases, and 13 bases lay in between. There are 13 residues in the CDR3. From germline, CDR1 is SGHNT and CDR2 YYREEE (reference sequence). Written as DNA, the CDR3 is TGTGCCAGCAGCCCCCGACCGGGAGACGAGCAGTACTTC. Amino acid sequence: CASSPRPGDEQYF.

The chain links TRBV13 to TRBJ1-2; TRBD1 agrees at 9 bases. The germline V gene has CDR1 PRHDT and CDR2 FYEKMQ (reference sequence). The CDR3 has 15 amino acids. V dropped 5 bases and J dropped 5; count of bases not matched to a gene: 9. CDR3: CASSTTGTGRYGYTF. The DNA for the CDR3 is TGTGCCAGCAGCACCACCGGGACAGGGCGGTATGGCTACACCTTC.